A selection of T cell receptor beta chains follows, all from one sample in a study of shared clonotypes between healthy human individuals. Some clones are missing from TCRdb's copy, which holds only in-frame ones; the method was immunoSEQ multiplex PCR. The data show millions of clones, with around 96% seen just once and about 1.1% held by the top ten. Sequencing used naive CD8+ T cells sorted from blood. These receptors came from a man younger than 30 in good health. Each CDR3 is given without its conserved first and last residue.

V: TRBV30; J: TRBJ2-1; CDR3: AWNTGGSYNEQF
V: TRBV13; J: TRBJ1-4; CDR3: ASSLGDRGGEKLF
V: TRBV6-6; J: NA; CDR3: ASSYPDGSYEQY
V: TRBV13; J: TRBJ2-1; CDR3: ASSLLGVGYNEQF
V: TRBV5-4; J: TRBJ1-1; CDR3: ASSSGGENTEAF
V: TRBV2; J: TRBJ2-1; CDR3: ATDGTGAYNEQF
V: TRBV4-1; J: TRBJ1-1; CDR3: ASSQLPGRTEAF
V: TRBV13; J: TRBJ2-1; CDR3: ASSLLGGPRNEQF
V: TRBV11-2; J: TRBJ2-3; CDR3: ASVHLAGATDTQY
V: TRBV29-1; J: TRBJ2-7; CDR3: SVEDPRGGYEQY
V: TRBV28; J: TRBJ2-2; CDR3: ASSMTGSLELF
V: TRBV30; J: TRBJ2-3; CDR3: AWSVWASGGNSTDTQY
V: TRBV27; J: TRBJ2-1; CDR3: ASSLIPSGGANEQF
V: TRBV6-5; J: TRBJ2-3; CDR3: ASSYFGTDTQY
V: TRBV11-2; J: TRBJ2-5; CDR3: ASTLLGSGRGQETQY
V: TRBV2; J: TRBJ2-7; CDR3: ASTLYEQY
V: TRBV11-2; J: TRBJ2-7; CDR3: ASSHGDKQYEQY
V: TRBV5-4; J: TRBJ2-7; CDR3: ASSPGLARDYEQY
V: TRBV7-9; J: TRBJ2-5; CDR3: AMGGPIQETQY
V: TRBV9; J: TRBJ2-1; CDR3: ASNGGSGTYNEQF
V: TRBV4-1; J: NA; CDR3: ASSHPGQGVEQY
V: TRBV27; J: TRBJ2-7; CDR3: ASSSDFSYEQY
V: TRBV19; J: TRBJ2-7; CDR3: ASSILGNAYEQY
V: TRBV10-3; J: TRBJ2-1; CDR3: AIRGAGGYNEQF
V: TRBV5-6; J: TRBJ2-7; CDR3: ASSFYDVYEQY
V: TRBV2; J: TRBJ2-2; CDR3: ASSGTGLTGELF
V: TRBV10-2; J: TRBJ1-2; CDR3: ASSESGYGYT
V: TRBV11-1; J: TRBJ2-3; CDR3: ASSGSGGATDTQY
V: TRBV2; J: TRBJ1-1; CDR3: ASSRGITEAF
V: TRBV2; J: TRBJ2-1; CDR3: ASSGGVEQF
V: TRBV27; J: TRBJ2-7; CDR3: ASRRAPLYEQY
V: TRBV30; J: TRBJ2-7; CDR3: AWSATPYEQY